This TCR beta chain was found in a study of response to subunit inactivated influenza vaccine. Whole-study results and caveats: Few new T cells, the authors suggested, are recruited by each seasonal influenza vaccination.

This clonotype was detected only a few times. Antigen: not known. From the RT-PCR reads, TCRdb called clonotypes with MiXCR, one entry per CDR3 protein. The table has a few hundred thousand distinct CDR3 sequences, 11% to 15% seen once. The CDR3 extends over 16 amino acids. Per the germline V gene, CDR1 is MNHNS and CDR2 is SASEGT. The ends lost 6 bases at V and 5 bases at J; junction bases unmatched: 11. The TCR originated in a man in his forties or fifties who received an inactivated influenza vaccine. This specimen consisted of PBMCs from blood, obtained 12 days after vaccination. V gene TRBV6-1 combines with J gene TRBJ2-2; 8 nucleotides agree with TRBD1. The CDR3 region is CASSTTQGALTGELFF. CDR3 DNA sequence: TGTGCCAGCAGCACTACCCAGGGGGCTCTAACCGGGGAGCTGTTTTTT.